The 27 T cell receptor beta chains reported below all come from one sample, sequenced in a study of cytomegalovirus exposure and HLA in healthy donors. 13 Jbeta primers and 60 Vbeta primers were used for the PCR. This table comes from immunoSEQ multiplex PCR, and its TCRdb copy is limited to in-frame clones, with some not included. The sample holds 150,000 to 200,000 clones; 70% to 75% are singletons and the top ten take approximately 4.4%. Sequencing input: PBMCs. The receptors were sampled from a man between 18 and 29 years old in good health and CMV-seropositive.

The genes are TRBV7-9 and TRBJ1-5; D possibly corresponds to TRBD1 (5 bases). The CDR3 sequence is 14 residues long. In germline, CDR1 is SEHNR, CDR2 FQNEAQ (reference sequence). The ends were cut back, 4 bases at V and 5 bases at J, with 12 bases in the middle. The CDR3 here is CASSSGGLDQPQHF. The CDR3 region has the DNA TGTGCCAGCAGCTCGGGGGGTTTAGATCAGCCCCAGCATTTT.

This clone was observed a handful of times. The V gene is TRBV2, the J gene TRBJ2-5; 10 positions agree with TRBD1. This CDR3 contains 14 residues. From germline, CDR1 is SNHLY and CDR2 FYNNEI. V shed 5 bases and J 5 bases; nucleotides not matched to a gene: 5. The CDR3 sequence is CASSRDRGYETQYF. The CDR3 DNA reads as TGTGCCAGCAGTAGGGACAGGGGCTATGAGACCCAGTACTTC.

The chain couples TRBV27 to TRBJ1-2; TRBD1 matches at 11 bases. Germline values: CDR1 MNHEY, CDR2 SMNVEV (reference sequence). This CDR3 is built from 15 residues. Losses at the gene ends were 0 bases for V and 4 bases for J; bases not matched to a gene: 1. The CDR3 DNA reads TGTGCCAGCAGTTTATCCGGGACAGGGGGCTATGGCTACACCTTC. The encoded protein is CASSLSGTGGYGYTF.

The chain links TRBV20-1 to TRBJ2-1, with unresolved D. The CDR3 contains 11 residues. Germline V gene data show CDR1 as DFQATT and CDR2 as SNEGSKA (reference sequence). Trimming stripped 1 base from V and 10 bases from J, with 8 bases between. Here the CDR3 DNA reads TGCAGTGCTAGAGGGGCGAAGGAGCAGTTCTTC. Residues: CSARGAKEQFF.

The gene calls are TRBV5-6 and TRBJ1-5; 7 bases match TRBD1. V lost 4 bases to trimming and J lost 4 bases; unmatched junction nucleotides: 5. Per the germline V gene, CDR1 is SGHDT and CDR2 is YYEEEE. The CDR3 loop spans 14 amino acids. The CDR3 region has the DNA TGTGCCAGCAGCCTCGGGACAGTAAATCAGCCCCAGCATTTT. It yields the protein CASSLGTVNQPQHF. Full variable domain (missing parts from reference TRBV5-6 and TRBJ1-5): DAGVTQSPTHLIKTRGQQVTLRCSPKSGHDTVSWYQQALGQGPQFIFQYYEEEERQRGNFPDRFSGHQFPNYSSELNVNALLLGDSALYLCASSLGTVNQPQHFGDGTRLSIL.

This sequence joins TRBV7-9 and TRBJ1-2; 9 nucleotides line up with TRBD1. The CDR3 contains 15 residues. With V trimmed by 7 bases and J by 4 bases, 10 bases remained unmatched. Germline V gene data show CDR1 as SEHNR and CDR2 as FQNEAQ (reference sequence). CDR3 sequence reads: CASIFPIQGAYGYTF. As DNA, the CDR3 is TGTGCCAGCATCTTCCCAATACAGGGGGCCTATGGCTACACCTTC.

As to this clone: Sequence at one end of the junction differs from germline and may be a read error. The chain is built from TRBV7-7 and TRBJ2-2; no reliable D call. The CDR3 covers 14 residues. Germline V gives CDR1 SSHAT, CDR2 FNYEAQ (reference sequence). In DNA form, the CDR3 reads TGTGCTAGCAGCTTAGCTCGGTCCACCGGGGAGCTGTTTTTT. Its protein product is CASSLARSTGELFF.

The genes are TRBV11-2 and TRBJ1-5, with D perhaps matching TRBD1 (5 bases). V lost 0 bases and J lost 3, with 9 bases in between. CDR3 length equals 15 residues. CDR1 is SGHAT and CDR2 is FQNNGV in the germline V gene. The CDR3 region has the DNA TGTGCCAGCAGCTTAGAGGGACTCTACAATCAGCCCCAGCATTTT. Protein sequence: CASSLEGLYNQPQHF.

A few counts support this clone. Germline is not matched at one junction end, which may reflect a read error. The V call is TRBV14, the J call TRBJ1-3; TRBD1 is a possible D gene (6 bases). CDR3 length: 13 amino acids. The germline V gene encodes CDR1 SGHDN and CDR2 FVKESK. The DNA of the CDR3 is TGTGCCAGCAGCCCGCGGACAGCGGCTATGGTCCTGTTT. Translation gives CASSPRTAAMVLF.

The chain is built from TRBV18 and TRBJ1-1; no clear D gene. This CDR3 is 14 amino acids long. V lost 6 bases and J 0 bases, leaving 11 bases between the germline ends. Germline lookup yields CDR1 KGHSH and CDR2 LQKENI. The CDR3 loop reads CASSGRQLNTEAFF. DNA for the CDR3: TGTGCCAGCTCTGGCAGACAACTGAACACTGAAGCTTTCTTT.

J is TRBJ2-3 and V is TRBV5-1; D not certain. CDR3 length: 14 residues. V was trimmed by 0 bases and J by 2 bases, leaving 7 bases between them. CDR1 and CDR2 (germline): SGHRS, YFSETQ. Here the CDR3 DNA reads TGCGCCAGCAGCTTGGCCTTGTCCACAGATACGCAGTATTTT. This translates into CASSLALSTDTQYF.

The rearrangement joins TRBV6-5 to TRBJ1-4; D remains unclear. This CDR3 region has 14 residues. Germline-derived CDR1 and CDR2 are MNHEY and SVGAGI. V lost 7 bases and J 4 bases, leaving 13 bases between the germline ends. The CDR3 is CASTRGRDNEKLFF. The CDR3 coding sequence is TGTGCCAGCACCCGAGGGCGGGATAATGAAAAACTGTTTTTT.

The chain carries TRBV5-4 and TRBJ1-4; 11 bases are shared with TRBD1. The CDR3 contains 17 residues. The V segment lost 1 base and the J segment 3 bases; nucleotides outside the gene matches: 5. Germline-derived CDR1 and CDR2 are SGHNT and YYREEE (reference sequence). The CDR3 loop reads CASSLSGQGAANEKLFF. The CDR3 DNA reads TGTGCCAGCAGCTTGTCCGGACAGGGGGCGGCTAATGAAAAACTGTTTTTT.

Remarks on this clone: Other DNA variants within this sample encode the same CDR3. The chain is built from TRBV7-9 and TRBJ2-7; the match to TRBD2 covers 7 bases. This CDR3 has 13 residues. Unmatched junction bases numbered 5, after V lost 3 bases and J lost 6 bases. Germline V gene sequence: CDR1 SEHNR, CDR2 FQNEAQ (reference sequence). The CDR3 loop reads CASSLRETGEQYV. CDR3 coding DNA: TGTGCCAGCAGCTTGCGGGAGACGGGCGAGCAGTACGTC.

The J gene is TRBJ2-7, the V gene TRBV28, with D maybe TRBD2 (5 bases). Trimming left V 6 bases short and J 6 bases short, with 15 bases between. CDR1 MDHEN and CDR2 SYDVKM come from the germline V gene. The CDR3 totals 13 residues. This CDR3 is CASREAGTAEQYV. DNA of the CDR3: TGTGCCAGCAGGGAGGCAGGAACGGCCGAGCAGTACGTC.

The rearrangement links TRBV2 to TRBJ1-2, with unresolved D. The CDR3 is 12 amino acids. The germline gives CDR1 SNHLY, CDR2 FYNNEI. Trimming stripped 2 bases from V and 5 bases from J, with 6 bases between. The CDR3 nucleotides are TGTGCCAGCAGTGAAAGAGGGTATGGCTACACCTTC. Its translation: CASSERGYGYTF.

This clone was observed a few times. A read error may account for a junction end that differs from germline. DNA of the CDR3: TGTGCCAGTAGTGAAGCTTTCTTT. This translates into CASSEAFF. The chain uses TRBV6-1 and TRBJ1-1; D remains unclear. This CDR3 has 8 residues. Germline CDR1 MNHNS, CDR2 SASEGT.

Only a few counts were recorded for this clone. The V call is TRBV19, the J call TRBJ1-5, with D maybe TRBD1 (5 bases). This CDR3 has 16 amino acids. Germline CDR1 reads LNHDA; CDR2 reads SQIVND (reference sequence). V was trimmed by 5 bases and J by 0 bases, leaving 14 bases between them. Here the CDR3 DNA reads TGTGCCAGTAGTGCATTCCCCGACAGTAGCAATCAGCCCCAGCATTTT. As protein: CASSAFPDSSNQPQHF.

The V gene is TRBV6-5, the J gene TRBJ2-5, with TRBD1 matching over 7 bases. Germline V lookup: CDR1 MNHEY, CDR2 SVGAGI. This CDR3 contains 13 residues. V dropped 6 bases and J dropped 3; count of bases not matched to a gene: 4. Here the CDR3 reads CASSPGTEETQYF. The DNA for the CDR3 is TGTGCCAGCAGCCCCGGGACAGAAGAGACCCAGTACTTC.

The chain has TRBV6-5 and TRBJ2-2, with D hard to call. V lost 0 bases and J 6 bases, leaving 8 bases between the germline ends. The CDR3 spans 14 residues. In germline, CDR1 is MNHEY, CDR2 SVGAGI. Written as DNA, the CDR3 is TGTGCCAGCAGTTACTCGGGCCTGGCCGGGGAGCTGTTTTTT. Its translation is CASSYSGLAGELFF.

The chain has TRBV6-5 and TRBJ1-1; D is perhaps TRBD1 (6 bases). The CDR3 spans 14 residues. V lost 2 bases and J lost 3, with 10 bases in between. Germline values: CDR1 MNHEY, CDR2 SVGAGI. CDR3 bases: TGTGCCAGCAGTTACGGACAGACGTACACTGAAGCTTTCTTT. Translating gives CASSYGQTYTEAFF.

This chain links TRBV4-1 with TRBJ1-2; 9 nucleotides align to TRBD1. Germline trimming cut 3 bases from V and 7 bases from J; bases unmatched to any gene: 9. Per germline, CDR1 MGHRA and CDR2 YSYEKL. CDR3 length equals 15 residues. This CDR3 is CASSHPPGQGPGYTF. The CDR3 coding sequence is TGCGCCAGCAGCCACCCCCCGGGACAGGGTCCTGGCTACACCTTC.

The chain joins TRBV10-1 to TRBJ2-1; TRBD1 matches at 11 bases. Germline CDR1 WNHNN, CDR2 SYGVQD (reference sequence). This CDR3 is built from 15 residues. V shed 3 bases and J 8 bases; nucleotides not matched to a gene: 6. The CDR3 nucleotides are TGCGCCAGCAGTGACCCGGGACAGGGGGAGGATGAGCAGTTCTTC. It translates to CASSDPGQGEDEQFF.

V and J are TRBV6-1 and TRBJ2-3; TRBD1 aligns across 7 bases. Germline-derived CDR1 and CDR2 are MNHNS and SASEGT. The J segment lost 2 bases and the V segment lost 4 bases, leaving 9 bases of the junction unmatched. The length of the CDR3 is 16 residues. For the CDR3, the DNA is TGTGCCAGCAGTGGGGTTGTGAGGGGGCCCACAGATACGCAGTATTTT. Translated, it gives CASSGVVRGPTDTQYF.

The chain couples TRBV6-1 to TRBJ2-7, with 7 bases aligning to TRBD2. Germline V gives CDR1 MNHNS, CDR2 SASEGT. The V and J ends lost 8 bases and 3 bases, in that order; junction bases with no gene match: 7. The CDR3 contains 13 residues. The CDR3 here is CASGRAPYYEQYV. The CDR3 region has the DNA TGTGCCAGCGGGAGGGCCCCCTACTACGAGCAGTACGTC.

In its sample, this clone was seen once. The chain links TRBV6-5 to TRBJ1-1, with a weak D call TRBD1 (6 bases). The V end lost 11 bases, the J end lost 1 base, and 14 bases lay between the germline ends. CDR1 is MNHEY, CDR2 SVGAGI, per germline. This CDR3 is 13 amino acids long. CDR3 DNA: TGTGCCGCCACGACAGGAGAGAACACTGAAGCTTTCTTT. Its protein product is CAATTGENTEAFF.

The chain uses TRBV30 and TRBJ2-3, with 9 bases matching TRBD1. There are 14 residues in the CDR3. Germline V gene lookup returns CDR1 GTSNPN and CDR2 SVGIG (reference sequence). The V and J ends lost 5 bases and 6 bases, in that order; junction bases with no gene match: 9. CDR3 in DNA: TGTGCCTGGGGGGGACAGGGTCAGAAGGATACGCAGTATTTT. It specifies CAWGGQGQKDTQYF.